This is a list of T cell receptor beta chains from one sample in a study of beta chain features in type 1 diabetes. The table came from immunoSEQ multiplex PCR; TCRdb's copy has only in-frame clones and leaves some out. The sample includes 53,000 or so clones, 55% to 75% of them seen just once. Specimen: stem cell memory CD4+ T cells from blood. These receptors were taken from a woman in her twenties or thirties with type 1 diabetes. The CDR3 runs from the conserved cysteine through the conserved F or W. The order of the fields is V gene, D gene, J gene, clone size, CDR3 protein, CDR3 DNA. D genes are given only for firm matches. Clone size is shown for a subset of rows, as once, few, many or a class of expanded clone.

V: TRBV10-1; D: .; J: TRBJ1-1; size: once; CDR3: CASSEQGLNTEAFF; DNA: TGCGCCAGCAGTGAGCAGGGGTTGAACACTGAAGCTTTCTTT
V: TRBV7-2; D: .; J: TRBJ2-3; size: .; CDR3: CASSSRRDTQYF; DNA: TGTGCCAGCAGCTCTAGGAGGGATACGCAGTATTTT
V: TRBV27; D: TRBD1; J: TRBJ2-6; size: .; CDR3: CASSPGTGAGANVLTF; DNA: TGTGCCAGCAGTCCCGGGACAGGGGCCGGGGCCAACGTCCTGACTTTC
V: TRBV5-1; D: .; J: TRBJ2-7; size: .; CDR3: CASSLEGYEQYF; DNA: TGCGCCAGCAGCTTGGAGGGGTACGAGCAGTACTTC
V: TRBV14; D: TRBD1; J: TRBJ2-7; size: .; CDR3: CASSPWDRNSYEQYF; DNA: TGTGCCAGCAGCCCCTGGGACAGGAACTCCTACGAGCAGTACTTC
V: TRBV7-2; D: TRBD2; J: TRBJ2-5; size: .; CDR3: CASSLAGGSETQYF; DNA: TGTGCCAGCAGCCTAGCGGGAGGTTCGGAGACCCAGTACTTC
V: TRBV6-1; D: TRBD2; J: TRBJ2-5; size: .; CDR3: CASSEITGTSGSSQETQYF; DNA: TGTGCCAGCAGTGAAATTACCGGGACTAGCGGGAGTAGTCAAGAGACCCAGTACTTC
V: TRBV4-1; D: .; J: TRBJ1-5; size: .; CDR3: CASSLVNSGAQPQHF; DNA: TGCGCCAGCAGCCTAGTTAATTCAGGCGCTCAGCCCCAGCATTTT
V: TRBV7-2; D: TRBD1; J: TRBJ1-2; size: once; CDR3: CASSPPGQGGYTF; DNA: TGTGCCAGCAGCCCGCCGGGACAGGGGGGCTACACCTTC
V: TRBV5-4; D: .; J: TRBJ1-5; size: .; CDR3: CASSLAGGSNQPQHF; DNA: TGTGCCAGCAGCTTGGCGGGGGGCAGCAATCAGCCCCAGCATTTT
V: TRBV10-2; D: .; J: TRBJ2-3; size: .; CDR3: CASSGTNVLNTDTQYF; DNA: TGCGCCAGCAGTGGAACTAACGTACTCAACACAGATACGCAGTATTTT
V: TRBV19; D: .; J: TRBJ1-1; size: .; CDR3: CASSPRAMGTEAFF; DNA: TGTGCCAGTAGTCCCAGGGCCATGGGCACTGAAGCTTTCTTT
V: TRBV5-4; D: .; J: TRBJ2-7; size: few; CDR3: CASSRWAESSYEQYF; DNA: TGTGCCAGCAGCCGATGGGCCGAGAGCTCCTACGAGCAGTACTTC
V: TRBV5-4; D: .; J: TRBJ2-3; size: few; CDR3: CASSLLSADTQYF; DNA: TGTGCCAGCAGCTTGCTCAGCGCAGATACGCAGTATTTT
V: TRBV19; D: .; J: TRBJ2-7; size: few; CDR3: CASSMVGAYEQYF; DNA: TGTGCCAGTAGTATGGTTGGAGCCTACGAGCAGTACTTC
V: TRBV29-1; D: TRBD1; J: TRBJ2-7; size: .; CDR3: CSAGQALGYEQYF; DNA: TGCAGCGCGGGACAGGCTCTTGGCTACGAGCAGTACTTC
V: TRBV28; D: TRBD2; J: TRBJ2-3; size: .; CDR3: CASSSRPSGMSTDTQYF; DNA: TGTGCCAGCAGTTCCCGCCCTAGCGGGATGAGCACAGATACGCAGTATTTT
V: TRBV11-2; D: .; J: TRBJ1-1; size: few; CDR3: CASRYGSYTEAFF; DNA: TGTGCCAGCAGGTACGGGTCCTACACTGAAGCTTTCTTT
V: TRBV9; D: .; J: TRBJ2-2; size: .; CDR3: CASSVTREIFGELFF; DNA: TGTGCCAGCAGCGTAACCCGGGAGATCTTCGGGGAGCTGTTTTTT
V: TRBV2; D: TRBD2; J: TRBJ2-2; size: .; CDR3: CASRRTSGSNTGELFF; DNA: TGTGCCAGCAGACGGACTAGCGGGAGTAACACCGGGGAGCTGTTTTTT
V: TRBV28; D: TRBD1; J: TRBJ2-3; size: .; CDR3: CASSTRDRGTDTQYF; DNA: TGTGCCAGCAGTACCCGGGACAGGGGTACAGATACGCAGTATTTT
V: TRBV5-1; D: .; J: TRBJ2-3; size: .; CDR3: CASSLASGPADTQYF; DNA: TGCGCCAGCAGCTTGGCAAGCGGGCCGGCGGATACGCAGTATTTT
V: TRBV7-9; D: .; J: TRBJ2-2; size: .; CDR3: CASRVTGGPHTGELFF; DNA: TGTGCCAGCAGGGTTACGGGGGGCCCTCACACCGGGGAGCTGTTTTTT
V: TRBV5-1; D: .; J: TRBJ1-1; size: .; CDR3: CASSYGTTNTEAFF; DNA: TGCGCCAGCAGCTACGGGACAACGAACACTGAAGCTTTCTTT
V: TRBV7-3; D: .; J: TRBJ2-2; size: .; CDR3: CASSLTLDRSNTGELFF; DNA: TGTGCCAGCAGCTTAACCCTGGACAGATCGAACACCGGGGAGCTGTTTTTT
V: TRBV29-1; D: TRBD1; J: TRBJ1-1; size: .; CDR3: CSVENRGGTEAFF; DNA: TGCAGCGTTGAGAACAGGGGAGGCACTGAAGCTTTCTTT
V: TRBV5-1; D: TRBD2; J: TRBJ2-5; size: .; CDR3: CASKLAGASFVGETQYF; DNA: TGCGCCAGCAAACTAGCGGGAGCGAGCTTTGTGGGAGAGACCCAGTACTTC
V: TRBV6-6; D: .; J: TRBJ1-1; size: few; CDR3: CASSYGGGEMTEAFF; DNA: TGTGCCAGCAGTTACGGTGGAGGGGAGATGACTGAAGCTTTCTTT